The following is a T cell receptor beta chain sequence with its context. Its target is not known. The data are from a study of cytomegalovirus exposure and HLA in healthy donors. General study findings and limits: Several V segments, TRBV6-2 and TRBV6-3 among them, could not be told apart and were dropped.

The PCR made use of 60 Vbeta and 13 Jbeta primers. Clones were sequenced by immunoSEQ multiplex PCR, and TCRdb holds only the in-frame ones, with some missing. The sample consists of some 150,000 clones, roughly 79% of them appearing once. The V gene lost 3 bases and the J gene lost 3 bases, with 8 bases spanning the gap. The CDR3 contains 13 residues. Germline lookup yields CDR1 LNHDA and CDR2 SQIVND (reference sequence). The chain uses TRBV19 and TRBJ2-5; D is unresolved. The sequenced material came from PBMCs. This sequence was found in a woman in her 40s in good health and CMV-seropositive. The CDR3 DNA is TGTGCCAGTAGTATTGGGCAGAAAGAGACCCAGTACTTC. This gives the protein CASSIGQKETQYF.